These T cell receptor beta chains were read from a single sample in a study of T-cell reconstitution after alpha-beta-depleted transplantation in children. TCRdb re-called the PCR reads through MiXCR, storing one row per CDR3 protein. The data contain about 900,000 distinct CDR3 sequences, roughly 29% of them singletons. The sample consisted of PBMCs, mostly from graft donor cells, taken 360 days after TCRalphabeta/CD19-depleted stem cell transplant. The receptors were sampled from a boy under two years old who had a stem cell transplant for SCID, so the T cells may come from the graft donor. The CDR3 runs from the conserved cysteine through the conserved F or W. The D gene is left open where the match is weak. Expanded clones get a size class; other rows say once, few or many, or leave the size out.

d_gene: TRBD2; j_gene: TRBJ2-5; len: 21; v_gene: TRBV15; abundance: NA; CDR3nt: TGTGCCACCAGCAGAGCCCTCCAGACTAGCGGGGGCCCCGGTTGGAGGGAGACCCAGTACTTC; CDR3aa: CATSRALQTSGGPGWRETQYF
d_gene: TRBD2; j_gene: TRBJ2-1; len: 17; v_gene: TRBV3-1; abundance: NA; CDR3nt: TGTGCCAGCAGCCAAGGCCCTCTAGCGGGGCCTTACAATGAGCAGTTCTTC; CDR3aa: CASSQGPLAGPYNEQFF
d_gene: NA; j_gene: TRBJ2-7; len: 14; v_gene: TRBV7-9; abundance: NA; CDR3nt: TGTGCCAGCAGTTCCGACAGGACTCCCTACGAGCAGTACTTC; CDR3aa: CASSSDRTPYEQYF
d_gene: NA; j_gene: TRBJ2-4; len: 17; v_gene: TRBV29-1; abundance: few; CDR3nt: TGCAGCGTCCTACCGGGCCCGGGCCCTAGGGCCAAAAACATTCAGTACTTC; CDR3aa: CSVLPGPGPRAKNIQYF
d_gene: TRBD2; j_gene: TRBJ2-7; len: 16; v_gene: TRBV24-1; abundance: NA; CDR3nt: TGTGCCACCAGTCCGGCTAGCGGGGGGTCGTCCTACGAGCAGTACTTC; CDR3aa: CATSPASGGSSYEQYF
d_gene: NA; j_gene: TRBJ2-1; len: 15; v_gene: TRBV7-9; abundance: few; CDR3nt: TGTGCCAGCAGGACCTCGGGCGGTGTATACAATGAGCAGTTCTTC; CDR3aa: CASRTSGGVYNEQFF
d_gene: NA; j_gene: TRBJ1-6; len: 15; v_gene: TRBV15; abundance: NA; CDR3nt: TGTGCCACCAGCAGGTCCGGGAAGGGGGATTCACCCCTCCACTTT; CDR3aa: CATSRSGKGDSPLHF
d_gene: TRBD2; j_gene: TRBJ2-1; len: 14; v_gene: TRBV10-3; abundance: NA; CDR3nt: TGTGCCATCAGGCGACTAGCGGACTACAATGAGCAGTTCTTC; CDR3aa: CAIRRLADYNEQFF
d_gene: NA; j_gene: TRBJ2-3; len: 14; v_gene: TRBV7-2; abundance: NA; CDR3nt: TGTGCCAGCAGCTTCCGACAGACCACAGATACGCAGTATTTT; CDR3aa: CASSFRQTTDTQYF
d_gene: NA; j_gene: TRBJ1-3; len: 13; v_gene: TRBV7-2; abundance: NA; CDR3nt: TGTGCCAGCAGCTTTTGGGTCGGAAACACCATATATTTT; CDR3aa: CASSFWVGNTIYF
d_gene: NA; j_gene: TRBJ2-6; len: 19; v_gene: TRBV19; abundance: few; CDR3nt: TGTGCCAGTAGCCCCGGGGCCAGGGGCCAGATTTCTGGGGCCAACGTCCTGACTTTC; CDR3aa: CASSPGARGQISGANVLTF
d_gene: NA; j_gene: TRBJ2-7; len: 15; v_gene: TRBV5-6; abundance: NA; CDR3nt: TGTGCCAGCAGCTTGGGGTCGCGGTGGGCTACCGAGCAGTACTTC; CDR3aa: CASSLGSRWATEQYF
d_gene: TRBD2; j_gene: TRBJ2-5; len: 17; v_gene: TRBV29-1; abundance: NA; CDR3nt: TGCAGCGTTTCCGCCCTAGCGGGGGGCCTTCCCAAGGGGACCCAGTACTTC; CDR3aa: CSVSALAGGLPKGTQYF
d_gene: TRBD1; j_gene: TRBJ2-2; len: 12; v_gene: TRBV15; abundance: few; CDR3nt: TGTGCCACGGGACAGGTCACCGGGGAGCTGTTTTTT; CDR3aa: CATGQVTGELFF
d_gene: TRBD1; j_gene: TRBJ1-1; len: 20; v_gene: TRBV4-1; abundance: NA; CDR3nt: TGCGCCAGCAGCCGCACCATGACAGGGGCCCGAGGTCGTCTGAACACTGAAGCTTTCTTT; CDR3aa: CASSRTMTGARGRLNTEAFF
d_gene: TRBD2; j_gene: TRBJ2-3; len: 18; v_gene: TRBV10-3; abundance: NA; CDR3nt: TGTGCCATCAGCATGACGACTAGCGGGGGGGCCTTAACAGATACGCAGTATTTT; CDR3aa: CAISMTTSGGALTDTQYF
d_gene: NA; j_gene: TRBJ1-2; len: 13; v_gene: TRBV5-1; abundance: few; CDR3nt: TGCGCCAGCAGCTTGGAACAGTTTCAAGGCTACACCTTC; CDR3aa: CASSLEQFQGYTF
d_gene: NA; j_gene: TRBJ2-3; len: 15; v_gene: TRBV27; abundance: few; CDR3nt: TGTGCCAGCAGTTTATTTCTTGGCCGCACAGATACGCAGTATTTT; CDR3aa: CASSLFLGRTDTQYF
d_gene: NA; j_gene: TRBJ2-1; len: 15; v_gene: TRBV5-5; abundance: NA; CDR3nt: TGTGCCAGCAGGGTAGGGCAGGGAACCTACAATGAGCAGTTCTTC; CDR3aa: CASRVGQGTYNEQFF
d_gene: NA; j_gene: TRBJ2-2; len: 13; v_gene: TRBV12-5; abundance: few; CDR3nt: TGTGCTAGTGTGGACAGTTTCACCGGGGAGCTGTTTTTT; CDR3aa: CASVDSFTGELFF
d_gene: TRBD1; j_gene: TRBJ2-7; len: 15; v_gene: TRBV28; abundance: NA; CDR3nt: TGTGCCAGCAGCGTGGGACCGGGACAGCTATACGAGCAGTACTTC; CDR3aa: CASSVGPGQLYEQYF